Listed below are T cell receptor beta chains from one sample, sequenced in a study of cytomegalovirus exposure and HLA in healthy donors. Profiled with immunoSEQ multiplex PCR; TCRdb holds only in-frame clones, not every one. The table has about 130,000 clones, around 83% seen once. The sample was PBMCs. The receptors here all came from a girl aged 2-15 years in good health and CMV-seronegative. Both conserved end residues are part of each CDR3. D genes are given only for firm matches. For some rows the clone size is stated as once, few or many, or as a class when expanded; others skip it.

clone_size d_call j_call v_call cdr3_aa cdr3_nt
- - TRBJ1-1 TRBV11-2 CASSLTLPNEAFF TGTGCCAGCAGCTTGACACTGCCGAATGAAGCTTTCTTT
- - TRBJ2-5 TRBV12-5 CASGPRPQSGETQYF TGTGCTAGTGGTCCAAGACCTCAGTCCGGGGAGACCCAGTACTTC
few TRBD2 TRBJ2-7 TRBV6-6 CASSYGLAGSYEQYF TGTGCCAGCAGTTATGGACTAGCGGGCTCCTACGAGCAGTACTTC
- TRBD2 TRBJ2-7 TRBV30 CACLGDGTSGSYEQYF TGTGCCTGCCTGGGGGATGGGACTAGCGGCTCCTACGAGCAGTACTTC
- TRBD2 TRBJ2-3 TRBV5-1 CASSPGLAPDTQYF TGCGCCAGCAGCCCCGGACTAGCGCCAGATACGCAGTATTTT
- - TRBJ1-1 TRBV12-5 CASGRAFF TGTGCTAGTGGTCGAGCTTTCTTT
- - TRBJ2-5 TRBV7-7 CASSKAGGGGETQYF TGTGCTAGCAGCAAGGCCGGGGGCGGGGGAGAGACCCAGTACTTC
- TRBD2 TRBJ2-2 TRBV2 CASQKSLLAGGDTGELFF TGTGCCAGTCAGAAGAGTCTACTAGCGGGGGGTGACACCGGGGAGCTGTTTTTT
- TRBD1 TRBJ2-7 TRBV7-6 CASSLSGGVSEQYF TGTGCCAGCAGCTTGTCAGGGGGCGTTTCCGAGCAGTACTTC
- TRBD2 TRBJ2-7 TRBV27 CASSLGTSGSYEQYF TGTGCCAGCAGTTTAGGGACTAGCGGGAGCTACGAGCAGTACTTC
once TRBD1 TRBJ1-2 TRBV27 CASSTTLTGEGYTF TGTGCCAGCAGTACAACATTGACAGGGGAGGGCTACACCTTC
once TRBD1 TRBJ2-3 TRBV28 CASSLFGESDRGLTDTQYF TGTGCCAGCAGTTTATTCGGGGAGTCGGACAGGGGGCTAACAGATACGCAGTATTTT
- - TRBJ2-3 TRBV6-5 CASSLLSPPSDTQYF TGTGCCAGCAGCCTACTGTCCCCCCCCTCCGATACGCAGTATTTT
few - TRBJ2-3 TRBV4-1 CASSLEGGSLGDTQYF TGCGCCAGCAGCCTAGAGGGGGGGTCTCTTGGGGATACGCAGTATTTT
- - TRBJ2-2 TRBV6-1 CASNLGPNTGELFF TGTGCCAGCAACCTTGGGCCGAACACCGGGGAGCTGTTTTTT
few TRBD2 TRBJ2-3 TRBV7-2 CASSLVRGYTDTQYF TGTGCCAGCAGCTTAGTGCGGGGGTACACAGATACGCAGTATTTT
- TRBD2 TRBJ2-7 TRBV6-5 CASSYVQGGNYEQYF TGTGCCAGCAGTTACGTGCAGGGAGGGAACTACGAGCAGTACTTC
- - TRBJ1-1 TRBV19 CASSAGRANTEAFF TGTGCCAGTAGCGCGGGTAGGGCGAACACTGAAGCTTTCTTT
- - TRBJ2-7 TRBV20-1 CSAKYGEQYF TGCAGTGCTAAATACGGCGAGCAGTACTTC
- - TRBJ2-1 TRBV15 CATSRDRGNEQFF TGTGCCACCAGCAGAGATCGGGGCAATGAGCAGTTCTTC
- TRBD1 TRBJ2-7 TRBV7-9 CASSRSRDRVHEQYF TGTGCCAGCAGCCGTTCCCGGGACAGGGTCCACGAGCAGTACTTC
- - TRBJ2-5 TRBV27 CASSSHNPGSPRQETQYF TGTGCCAGCAGTTCACACAACCCGGGGTCTCCAAGACAAGAGACCCAGTACTTC
once TRBD1 TRBJ1-2 TRBV28 CASRPSGGGMYGYTF TGTGCCAGCAGGCCCTCAGGGGGCGGTATGTATGGCTACACCTTC
few - TRBJ2-3 TRBV27 CASRPTGTKEYTQYF TGTGCCAGCAGGCCCACCGGGACAAAGGAATATACGCAGTATTTT
- TRBD1 TRBJ2-7 TRBV6-1 CASGMGDSSYEQYF TGTGCCAGCGGGATGGGGGACAGCTCCTACGAGCAGTACTTC
- - TRBJ2-1 TRBV5-1 CASSLGADPRNNEQFF TGCGCCAGCAGCTTGGGAGCCGACCCTAGAAACAATGAGCAGTTCTTC
- TRBD2 TRBJ2-5 TRBV27 CASSLAYSGRYGETQYF TGTGCCAGCAGTTTGGCTTATAGCGGGAGATATGGAGAGACCCAGTACTTC
- - TRBJ2-7 TRBV4-1 CASSQDLSVRSYEQYF TGCGCCAGCAGCCAAGATCTAAGCGTTCGCTCCTACGAGCAGTACTTC
once - TRBJ2-1 TRBV30 CAWSRGLSEQFF TGTGCCTGGAGTAGGGGCCTGAGTGAGCAGTTCTTC
once TRBD1 TRBJ2-3 TRBV7-2 CASSLAKRDRGRRDTQYF TGTGCCAGCAGCTTAGCAAAGCGGGACAGGGGCCGGAGAGATACGCAGTATTTT
- TRBD2 TRBJ2-2 TRBV6-5 CASSTGTSVTGELFF TGTGCCAGCAGTACCGGGACTAGCGTCACCGGGGAGCTGTTTTTT
few TRBD1 TRBJ1-1 TRBV6-1 CASRQGIITEAFF TGTGCCAGCAGACAGGGGATAATTACTGAAGCTTTCTTT